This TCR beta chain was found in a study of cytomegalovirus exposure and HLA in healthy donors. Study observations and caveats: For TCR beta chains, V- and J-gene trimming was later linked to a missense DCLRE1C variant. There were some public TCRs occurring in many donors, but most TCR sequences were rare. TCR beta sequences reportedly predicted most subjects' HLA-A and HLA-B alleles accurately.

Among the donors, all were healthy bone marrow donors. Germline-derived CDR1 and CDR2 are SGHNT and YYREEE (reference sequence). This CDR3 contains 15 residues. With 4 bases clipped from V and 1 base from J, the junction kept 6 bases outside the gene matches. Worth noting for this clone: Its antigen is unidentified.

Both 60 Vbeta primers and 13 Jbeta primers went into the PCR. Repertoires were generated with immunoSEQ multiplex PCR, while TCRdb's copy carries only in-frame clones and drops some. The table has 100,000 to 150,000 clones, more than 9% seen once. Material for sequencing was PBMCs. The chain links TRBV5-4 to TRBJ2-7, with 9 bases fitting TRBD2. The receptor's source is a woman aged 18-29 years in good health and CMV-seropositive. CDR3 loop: CASSHSGRTSYEQYF. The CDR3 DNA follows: TGTGCCAGCAGCCACAGCGGGAGGACATCCTACGAGCAGTACTTC. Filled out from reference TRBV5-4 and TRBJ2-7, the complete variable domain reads ETGVTQSPTHLIKTRGQQVTLRCSSQSGHNTVSWYQQALGQGPQFIFQYYREEENGRGNFPPRFSGLQFPNYSSELNVNALELDDSALYLCASSHSGRTSYEQYFGPGTRLTVT.